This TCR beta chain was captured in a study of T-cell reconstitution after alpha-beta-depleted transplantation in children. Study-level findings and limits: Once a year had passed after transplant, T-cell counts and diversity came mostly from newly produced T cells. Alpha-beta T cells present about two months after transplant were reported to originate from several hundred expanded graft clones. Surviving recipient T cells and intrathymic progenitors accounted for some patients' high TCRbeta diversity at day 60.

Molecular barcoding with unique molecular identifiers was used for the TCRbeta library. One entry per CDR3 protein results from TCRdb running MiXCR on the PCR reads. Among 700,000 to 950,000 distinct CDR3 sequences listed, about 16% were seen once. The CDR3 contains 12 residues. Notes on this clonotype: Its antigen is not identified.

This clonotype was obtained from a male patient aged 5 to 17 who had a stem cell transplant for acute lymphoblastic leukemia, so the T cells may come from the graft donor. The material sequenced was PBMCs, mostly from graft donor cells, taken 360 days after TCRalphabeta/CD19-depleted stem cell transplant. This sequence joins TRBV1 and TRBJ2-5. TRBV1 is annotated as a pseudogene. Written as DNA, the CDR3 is TGCACCGGCTCTCAGAGTAAAGAGACCCAGTACTTC. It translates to CTGSQSKETQYF.